Below, one T cell receptor (beta chain) is given with its context. Indicated time point: newly diagnosed GD, antithyroid drugs for less than 3 months. RNA extracted from PBMCs served as the sequencing template. The data were obtained in a study of regulatory T cells in long-lasting Graves disease. This CDR3 is 15 amino acids long. Trimming stripped 3 bases from V and 3 bases from J, with 12 bases between. Germline CDR1 SGHTA, CDR2 FQGTGA. Both iRepertoire HTBI primers and Arm-PCR of CDR3 regions were used to build the TCR beta libraries. TCRdb re-derived calls from the multiplex PCR reads in MiXCR, one entry per CDR3 protein. Of 350,000 to 550,000 distinct CDR3 sequences detected, approximately 15% appear once; the ten largest clones hold roughly a sixth. The same data also contributed to another study, on T cells in Graves' hyperthyroidism and ophthalmopathy. In that study: Clinical symptoms, serum thyroxine and TRAb, thyroid ultrasound and orbital computed tomography together formed the diagnostic basis.

The receptor comes from a woman aged 50 to 65 with Graves disease. Sample: peripheral blood mononuclear cells (PBMCs), taken at new diagnosis, from a patient treated with antithyroid drugs. J is TRBJ2-1 and V is TRBV7-3; D possibly corresponds to TRBD1 (6 bases). The CDR3 reads CASSFAGANYNEQFF. The CDR3 bases are TGTGCCAGCAGCTTCGCAGGGGCGAACTACAATGAGCAGTTCTTC.